This T cell receptor (beta chain) was recorded in a study of post-analysis software for immune sequencing data (dated by TCRdb to between 2014 and 2016). Looking at the study overall: Relapsing-remitting, secondary progressive and progressive-relapsing multiple sclerosis were recorded as disease courses, and subtype annotation was lacking for some patients. The patient repertoires were set against 10 or so previously published healthy control repertoires from donors whose ages ranged from about 6 to 27 years. A subset of samples was prepared in parallel using single-end sample barcoding, then pooled and co-amplified after Illumina adapter ligation. Study-level results and caveats: Normalized Chao1 diversity was significantly lower in multiple sclerosis patients than controls, suggesting substantial peripheral T-cell clonal expansion. About five TRBV segments, including TRBV5-6, TRBV5-1 and TRBV20-1, were significantly more frequent in patients than controls. Strong co-clustering of samples prepared in the same batch was shown by direct clustering with F measure, prompting a batch-effect correction. The control group was slightly older than the multiple sclerosis patient group.

A note on this clonotype: Which antigen it targets is not known. No clone much larger than this one lies a single base away; base qualities are absent.

Germline trimming: 5 bases from V, 3 bases from J; junction bases outside gene matches: 12. CDR1 DFQATT and CDR2 SNEGSKA are derived from the germline V gene (reference sequence). CDR3 length: 17 amino acids, cysteine to phenylalanine. CDR3 DNA is the only sequence kept; it has 51 bases, read in frame from the first base. To demonstrate the VDJtools post-analysis software, TCR beta repertoires were profiled from the peripheral blood of more than ten young patients with multiple sclerosis. The multiple sclerosis patients were children and adolescents between about 6 and 16 years of age. The library was obtained by PCR. For sequencing, an Illumina HiSeq 2500 was employed. Unique molecular identifiers were incorporated into TCR beta cDNA libraries to reduce PCR and sequencing biases. Every 1 to 10 million input T cells yielded approximately 500,000 cDNA molecules, meaning each molecule approximated one T cell. The patient libraries were prepared and sequenced using the same protocol as the earlier healthy control dataset. Samples belonging to the same batch were prepared together, multiplexed and sequenced on a shared HiSeq lane. Concerning the study's data processing: MIGEC handled the raw barcoded reads, throwing out single-read molecular identifier groups before consensus assembly and CDR3 extraction. Clonotype tables were post-analysed with VDJtools, normalizing diversity by down-sampling all datasets to the smallest sample size. Repertoire overlap clustering matched CDR3 amino acid but not nucleotide sequences to correct batch-related cross-sample contamination. TCRdb handled the public reads itself, with Q25 trimming in fastp and clone calling in MiXCR, and kept productive beta chains. Rows with one shared CDR3 protein collapse into an entry with the most common genes and DNA. These V and J calls originate from TCRdb's pipeline instead of the authors' own analysis. This sample comprises some 450,000 distinct CDR3 sequences, over 35% of them detected only once. The top ten clones comprise 9.5% to 13% of the sample.

The sequence was obtained from a girl between 10 and 17 years old with multiple sclerosis. The chain is assembled from TRBV20-1 and TRBJ2-3; 12 central bases correspond to TRBD2. The sample consisted of blood. The CDR3 amino acid sequence is: CSASRRLAGEGTDTQYF. The sequenced DNA is TGCAGTGCTTCACGCAGACTAGCGGGAGAAGGAACAGATACGCAGTATTTT.